These 26 T cell receptor beta chains originate from one sample sequenced in a study of control samples from healthy donors and cancer patients. Measured with immunoSEQ multiplex PCR; TCRdb has only the in-frame clones, and not every one. This table has 70,000 to 90,000 clones, roughly 89% appearing once. The sample was PBMCs. All receptors derive from an older woman with head and neck cancer.

J is TRBJ2-5 and V is TRBV9, with 7 bases aligning to TRBD2. Germline lookup yields CDR1 SGDLS and CDR2 YYNGEE. With V trimmed by 0 bases and J by 9 bases, 11 bases remained unmatched. The CDR3 has 15 residues. The CDR3: CASSVASSGGRAQYF. CDR3 coding DNA: TGTGCCAGCAGCGTAGCTTCTAGCGGTGGCAGGGCCCAGTACTTC. Combining the CDR3 with reference TRBV9 and TRBJ2-5 gives the whole variable domain DSGVTQTPKHLITATGQRVTLRCSPRSGDLSVYWYQQSLDQGLQFLIQYYNGEERAKGNILERFSAQQFPDLHSELNLSSLELGDSALYFCASSVASSGGRAQYFGPGTRLLVL.

This chain connects TRBV7-8 to TRBJ1-3; D uncertain. Trimming stripped 5 bases from V and 0 bases from J, with 5 bases between. The germline CDR1 and CDR2 sequences are SGHVS and FQNEAQ. The CDR3 is 13 amino acids. The CDR3 loop is CASSPFSGNTIYF. CDR3 in DNA: TGTGCCAGCAGCCCATTCTCTGGAAACACCATATATTTT.

The chain joins TRBV3-1 (or the pseudogene TRBV3-2) to TRBJ1-1; D gene unclear. Trimming cost V 0 bases and J 8 bases, with 10 bases left between them. The CDR3 consists of 13 residues. Per germline, CDR1 LGHDT and CDR2 YNNKEL (reference sequence). CDR3 amino acids: CASSQEYGGEAFF. The CDR3 nucleotides read TGTGCCAGCAGCCAAGAATATGGTGGAGAAGCTTTCTTT.

CDR3 loop: CASSSREGGVNEQFF. CDR3 nucleotides: TGTGCCAGCAGTTCCAGGGAGGGCGGGGTCAATGAGCAGTTCTTC. V and J are TRBV6-6 and TRBJ2-1; 7 bases are shared with TRBD2. The CDR3 contains 15 residues. With 4 bases clipped from V and 6 bases from J, the junction kept 9 bases outside the gene matches. Per the germline V gene, CDR1 is MNHNY and CDR2 is SVGAGI (reference sequence).

The chain uses TRBV4-2 and TRBJ2-5, with 7 bases matching TRBD2. This CDR3 is 15 amino acids long. Germline CDR1 reads LGHNA; CDR2 reads YNFKEQ. Germline trimming cut 4 bases from V and 4 bases from J; bases unmatched to any gene: 9. CDR3 DNA sequence: TGTGCCAGCAGCCGACAGAGTTGGGGGGGAGAGACCCAGTACTTC. The encoded protein is CASSRQSWGGETQYF.

The chain employs TRBV6-6 and TRBJ2-1; D gene ambiguous. The CDR3 is made up of 12 amino acids. V lost 5 bases and J 8 bases, leaving 10 bases between the germline ends. CDR1 and CDR2 (germline): MNHNY, SVGAGI (reference sequence). CDR3 in amino acids: CASSPVGYEQFF. The CDR3 DNA reads TGTGCCAGCAGTCCGGTCGGCTATGAGCAGTTCTTC.

The chain joins TRBV5-1 to TRBJ2-3, with D tentatively TRBD1 (6 bases). CDR1 is SGHRS and CDR2 is YFSETQ in the germline V gene. The germline V and J ends were trimmed by 0 bases and 1 base, with 12 bases remaining between them. This CDR3 is 16 amino acids long. CDR3 DNA: TGCGCCAGCAGCTTGGGTAGGGGGACGGGCACAGATACGCAGTATTTT. Translated: CASSLGRGTGTDTQYF.

The chain carries TRBV11-3 and TRBJ2-1, with TRBD2 matching over 7 bases. The trim removed 5 bases at V and 4 bases at J, leaving 2 bases unmatched. The CDR3 has 13 residues. CDR1 is SGHNT, CDR2 YENEEA, per germline. CDR3 residues: CASSPGGYNEQFF. The CDR3 region has the DNA TGTGCCAGCAGCCCGGGAGGATACAATGAGCAGTTCTTC.

The V call is TRBV11-2, the J call TRBJ1-2; D remains ambiguous. V was shortened by 2 bases and J by 4 bases, with 11 bases between the two germline ends. CDR1 is SGHAT, CDR2 FQNNGV, per germline. This CDR3 is built from 14 residues. The CDR3 nucleotides are TGTGCCAGCAGCTTAAACAGTTGGTCCTATGGCTACACCTTC. Its translation: CASSLNSWSYGYTF. Full variable domain (rest looked up from reference TRBV11-2 and TRBJ1-2): EAGVAQSPRYKIIEKRQSVAFWCNPISGHATLYWYQQILGQGPKLLIQFQNNGVVDDSQLPKDRFSAERLKGVDSTLKIQPAKLEDSAVYLCASSLNSWSYGYTFGSGTRLTVV.

The gene calls are TRBV7-9 and TRBJ1-1, with a tentative D call TRBD1 (5 bases). The CDR3 has 12 amino acids. Germline CDR1 is SEHNR and CDR2 is FQNEAQ (reference sequence). The V end was cut by 6 bases, the J end by 11 bases, with 16 bases between. CDR3: CASSSDTLRAFF. CDR3 coding DNA: TGTGCCAGCAGTTCGGACACGTTGAGGGCTTTCTTT.

The chain employs TRBV28 and TRBJ2-2; D assignment may be TRBD1 or TRBD2 (6 bases each). Germline lookup yields CDR1 MDHEN and CDR2 SYDVKM. The CDR3 is made up of 15 amino acids. V was clipped by 4 bases and J by 7 bases, with 16 bases between them. The CDR3 nucleotides read TGTGCCAGCAGTTGGGTGCCGGGGGCTGGCGGGGAGCTGTTTTTT. Protein sequence: CASSWVPGAGGELFF.

The chain joins TRBV6-5 to TRBJ2-1; D may be TRBD2 (6 bases). Per germline, CDR1 MNHEY and CDR2 SVGAGI. Trimming stripped 4 bases from V and 5 bases from J, with 15 bases between. This CDR3 contains 15 residues. The CDR3 is CASSFLGGLDNEQFF. In nucleotides, the CDR3 is TGTGCCAGCAGTTTCTTGGGAGGACTCGACAATGAGCAGTTCTTC.

This clone was recorded once. J is TRBJ2-2 and V is TRBV28; no definite D call. CDR1 and CDR2 (germline): MDHEN, SYDVKM. Trimming pared 6 bases from V and 6 bases from J, leaving 11 bases between. CDR3 size: 13 residues. This CDR3 reads CASSPPSSGELFF. The CDR3 nucleotides read TGTGCCAGCAGCCCTCCCAGCTCCGGGGAGCTGTTTTTT.

The chain uses TRBV27 and TRBJ1-1; possible D gene TRBD1, 5 bases. Trimming stripped 4 bases from V and 7 bases from J, with 22 bases between. CDR1 and CDR2 from the germline V gene are MNHEY and SMNVEV (reference sequence). The CDR3 sequence is 16 residues long. CDR3 residues: CASSSFRGAGSSEAFF. The CDR3 DNA is TGTGCCAGCAGTTCGTTCCGCGGGGCAGGGTCTAGTGAAGCTTTCTTT.

A single count supports this clone. The V call is TRBV9, the J call TRBJ2-5; D is tentatively TRBD1 or TRBD2 (5 bases each). This CDR3 has 15 residues. The germline CDR1 and CDR2 sequences are SGDLS and YYNGEE. Trimming pared 3 bases from V and 2 bases from J, leaving 14 bases between. CDR3 amino acids: CASSAAGTEQETQYF. For the CDR3, the DNA is TGTGCCAGCAGCGCCGCCGGGACGGAGCAAGAGACCCAGTACTTC.

J is TRBJ2-5 and V is TRBV5-4; TRBD1 is a possible D gene (6 bases). Looked up from germline, CDR1 is SGHNT and CDR2 is YYREEE (reference sequence). This CDR3 region has 15 residues. The V and J ends lost 4 bases and 10 bases respectively, with 23 bases between them. The CDR3 DNA is TGTGCCAGCAGCAAACAGGGATCGGCCGCGGCGGGCCAGTACTTC. Translation gives CASSKQGSAAAGQYF.

The chain is built from TRBV4-3 and TRBJ2-7; no firm D call. The CDR3 length is 14 residues. CDR1 LGHNA and CDR2 YSLEER come from the germline V gene. V shed 1 base and J shed 0 bases, with 7 bases lying between them. CDR3 loop: CASSQVGSSYEQYF. CDR3 in DNA: TGCGCCAGCAGCCAAGTCGGCAGCTCCTACGAGCAGTACTTC.

This chain links TRBV27 with TRBJ1-2; tentative D call: TRBD1 (5 bases). Trimming stripped 3 bases from V and 4 bases from J, with 15 bases between. This CDR3 region has 15 residues. Germline loops: CDR1 MNHEY, CDR2 SMNVEV (reference sequence). Here the CDR3 DNA reads TGTGCCAGCAGTTTCAGGCAGGCGGGACTCTATGGCTACACCTTC. Residues: CASSFRQAGLYGYTF.

The table lists this clone with a count of one. The chain links TRBV2 to TRBJ2-6, with 10 bases aligning to TRBD2. The CDR3 runs to 19 residues. V lost 4 bases, J lost 0 bases, and 9 bases stayed unmatched. CDR1 is SNHLY, CDR2 FYNNEI, per germline. Here the CDR3 reads CASSASGLASLSGANVLTF. CDR3 nucleotide sequence: TGTGCCAGCAGTGCCTCGGGACTAGCGTCGCTCTCTGGGGCCAACGTCCTGACTTTC.

This chain links TRBV3-1 (or the pseudogene TRBV3-2) with TRBJ2-2, with D maybe TRBD1 (6 bases). The length of the CDR3 is 15 residues. Germline values: CDR1 LGHDT, CDR2 YNNKEL (reference sequence). Deletions cut 0 bases from V and 4 bases from J, with 9 bases between. The CDR3 is CASSQEGAPTGELFF. The CDR3 DNA sequence: TGTGCCAGCAGCCAAGAGGGGGCGCCCACCGGGGAGCTGTTTTTT.

This chain uses TRBV6-5 with TRBJ2-5, with 12 bases matching TRBD2. The CDR3 runs 15 residues. Germline CDR1 is MNHEY and CDR2 is SVGAGI. V was clipped by 4 bases and J by 5 bases; unmatched bases: 5. CDR3 coding DNA: TGTGCCAGCAGTTCCCTACTAGCGGGAGGTGAGACCCAGTACTTC. Amino acids: CASSSLLAGGETQYF.

V is TRBV7-8 and J is TRBJ2-7; 11 nucleotides agree with TRBD1. J gave up 2 bases and V 2 bases, and 5 bases lay outside the gene matches. This CDR3 region has 16 residues. Per germline, CDR1 SGHVS and CDR2 FQNEAQ. CDR3 sequence: CASSLNLGQGAYEQYF. For the CDR3, the DNA is TGTGCCAGCAGCTTAAATTTGGGACAGGGGGCCTACGAGCAGTACTTC. The full variable domain, completed using reference TRBV7-8 and TRBJ2-7, is GAGVSQSPRYKVAKRGQDVALRCDPISGHVSLFWYQQALGQGPEFLTYFQNEAQLDKSGLPSDRFFAERPEGSVSTLKIQRTQQEDSAVYLCASSLNLGQGAYEQYFGPGTRLTVT.

The V and J genes are TRBV24-1 and TRBJ2-1; either TRBD1 or TRBD2 may fit D (5 bases each). The CDR3 extends over 16 amino acids. V was pared by 5 bases and J by 6 bases, with 19 bases between. In germline, CDR1 is KGHDR, CDR2 SFDVKD. The CDR3 region is CATSARSSGTSNEQFF. The CDR3 DNA reads as TGTGCCACCAGTGCAAGGTCGTCTGGGACGAGCAATGAGCAGTTCTTC.

V and J are TRBV10-3 and TRBJ2-1, with 9 bases aligning to TRBD1. Looked up from germline, CDR1 is ENHRY and CDR2 is SYGVKD. The CDR3 is 14 amino acids. Trimming took 7 bases from V and 6 from J; bases not matched to a gene: 7. The CDR3 here is CAITGGGQGNEQFF. The CDR3 nucleotides read TGTGCCATCACCGGTGGGGGACAGGGCAATGAGCAGTTCTTC.

In DNA, the CDR3 is TGTGCCAGCAGCACTACTCTACAGGGTTTCAGTGGCTACACCTTC. It specifies CASSTTLQGFSGYTF. This chain joins TRBV7-2 and TRBJ1-2, with D maybe TRBD1 (6 bases). The V end was cut by 5 bases, the J end by 7 bases, with 20 bases between. This CDR3 has 15 amino acids. Germline V gene sequence: CDR1 SGHTA, CDR2 FQGNSA.

This chain connects TRBV27 to TRBJ2-3; perhaps TRBD2 as D (6 bases). Germline values: CDR1 MNHEY, CDR2 SMNVEV (reference sequence). This CDR3 is 15 amino acids long. Trimming took 2 bases from V and 6 from J, leaving 15 bases between them. CDR3 nucleotide sequence: TGTGCCAGCAGTTTAAGCGGGCCGAGGGTGGATACGCAGTATTTT. It yields the protein CASSLSGPRVDTQYF.